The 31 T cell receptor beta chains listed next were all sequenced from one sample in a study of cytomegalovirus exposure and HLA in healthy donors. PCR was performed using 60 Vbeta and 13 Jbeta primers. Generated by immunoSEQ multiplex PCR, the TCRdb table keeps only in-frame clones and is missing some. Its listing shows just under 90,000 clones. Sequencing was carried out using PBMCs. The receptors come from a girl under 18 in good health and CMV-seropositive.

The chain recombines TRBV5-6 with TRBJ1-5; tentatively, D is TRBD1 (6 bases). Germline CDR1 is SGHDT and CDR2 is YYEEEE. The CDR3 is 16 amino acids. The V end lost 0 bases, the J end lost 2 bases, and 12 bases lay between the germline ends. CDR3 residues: CASSLAAGAGNQPQHF. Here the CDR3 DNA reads TGTGCCAGCAGCTTGGCCGCGGGGGCGGGCAATCAGCCCCAGCATTTT.

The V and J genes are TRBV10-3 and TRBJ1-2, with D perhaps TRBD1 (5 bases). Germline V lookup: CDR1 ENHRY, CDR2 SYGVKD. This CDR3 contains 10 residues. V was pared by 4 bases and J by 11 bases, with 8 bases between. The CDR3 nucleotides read TGTGCCATCAGTGCGGGGGGTTACACCTTC. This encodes CAISAGGYTF.

This CDR3 reads CASSLGGQGRIALNYGYTF. The DNA of the CDR3 is TGCGCCAGCAGCTTGGGGGGACAGGGGCGGATCGCGCTTAACTATGGCTACACCTTC. The chain is built from TRBV5-1 and TRBJ1-2, with 10 nucleotides matching TRBD1. Losses at the gene ends were 0 bases for V and 1 base for J; bases not matched to a gene: 12. Per germline, CDR1 SGHRS and CDR2 YFSETQ. This CDR3 has 19 amino acids. The full variable domain, in which reference TRBV5-1 and TRBJ1-2 provide the parts outside the CDR3, is KAGVTQTPRYLIKTRGQQVTLSCSPISGHRSVSWYQQTPGQGLQFLFEYFSETQRNKGNFPGRFSGRQFSNSRSEMNVSTLELGDSALYLCASSLGGQGRIALNYGYTFGSGTRLTVV.

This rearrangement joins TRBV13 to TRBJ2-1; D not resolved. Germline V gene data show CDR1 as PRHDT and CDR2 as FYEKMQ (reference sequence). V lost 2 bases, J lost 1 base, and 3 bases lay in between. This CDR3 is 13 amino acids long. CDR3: CASSLQSYNEQFF. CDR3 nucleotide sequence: TGTGCCAGCAGCTTACAGTCCTACAATGAGCAGTTCTTC.

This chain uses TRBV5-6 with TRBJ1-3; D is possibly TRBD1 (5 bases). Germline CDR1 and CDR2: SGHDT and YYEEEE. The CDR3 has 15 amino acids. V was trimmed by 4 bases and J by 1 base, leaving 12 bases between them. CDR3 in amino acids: CASSRRGSSGNTIYF. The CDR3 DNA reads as TGTGCCAGCAGCCGGCGGGGCTCGTCTGGAAACACCATATATTTT. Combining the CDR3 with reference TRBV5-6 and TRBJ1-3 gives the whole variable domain DAGVTQSPTHLIKTRGQQVTLRCSPKSGHDTVSWYQQALGQGPQFIFQYYEEEERQRGNFPDRFSGHQFPNYSSELNVNALLLGDSALYLCASSRRGSSGNTIYFGEGSWLTVV.

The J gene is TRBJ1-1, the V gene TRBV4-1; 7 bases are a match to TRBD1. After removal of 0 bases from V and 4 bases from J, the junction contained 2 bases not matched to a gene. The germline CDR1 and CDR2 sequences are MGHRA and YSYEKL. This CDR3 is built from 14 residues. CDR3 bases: TGCGCCAGCAGCCAAGACAGGGGGAGCACTGAAGCTTTCTTT. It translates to CASSQDRGSTEAFF.

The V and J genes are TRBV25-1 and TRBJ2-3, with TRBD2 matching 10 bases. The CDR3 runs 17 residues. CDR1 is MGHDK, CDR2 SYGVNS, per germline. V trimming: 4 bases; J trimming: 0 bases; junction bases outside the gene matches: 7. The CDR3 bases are TGTGCCAGCAGTGGGGCTAGCGGGGGTTCTAGCACAGATACGCAGTATTTT. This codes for CASSGASGGSSTDTQYF.

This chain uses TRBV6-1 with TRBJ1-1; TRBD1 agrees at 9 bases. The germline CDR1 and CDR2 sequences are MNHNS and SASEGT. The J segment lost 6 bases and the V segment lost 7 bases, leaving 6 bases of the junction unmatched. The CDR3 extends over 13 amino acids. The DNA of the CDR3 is TGTGCCAGCAATGGACAGGGGCCGCCTGAAGCTTTCTTT. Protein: CASNGQGPPEAFF.

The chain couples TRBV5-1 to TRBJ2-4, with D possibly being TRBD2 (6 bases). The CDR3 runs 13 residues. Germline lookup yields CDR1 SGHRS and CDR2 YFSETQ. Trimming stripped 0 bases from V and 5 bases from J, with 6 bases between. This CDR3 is CASSLGGENIQYF. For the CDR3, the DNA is TGCGCCAGCAGCTTGGGGGGGGAAAACATTCAGTACTTC.

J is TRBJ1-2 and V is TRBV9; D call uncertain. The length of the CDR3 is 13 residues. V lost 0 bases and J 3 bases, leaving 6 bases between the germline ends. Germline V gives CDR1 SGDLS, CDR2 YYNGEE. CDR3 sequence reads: CASSVEVDYGYTF. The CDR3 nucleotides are TGTGCCAGCAGCGTAGAAGTAGACTATGGCTACACCTTC.

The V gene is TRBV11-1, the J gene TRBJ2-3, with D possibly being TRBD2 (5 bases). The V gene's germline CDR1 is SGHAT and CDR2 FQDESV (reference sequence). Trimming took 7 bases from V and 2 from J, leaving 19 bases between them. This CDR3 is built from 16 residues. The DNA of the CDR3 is TGTGCCAGCAAACCCCTGGCGGGTCTGCTCACAGATACGCAGTATTTT. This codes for CASKPLAGLLTDTQYF.

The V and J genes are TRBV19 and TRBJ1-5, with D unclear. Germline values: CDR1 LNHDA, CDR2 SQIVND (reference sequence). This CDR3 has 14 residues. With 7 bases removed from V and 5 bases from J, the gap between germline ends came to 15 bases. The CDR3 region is CASTVDLRDQPQHF. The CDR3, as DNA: TGTGCCAGTACCGTCGACTTGAGGGATCAGCCCCAGCATTTT.

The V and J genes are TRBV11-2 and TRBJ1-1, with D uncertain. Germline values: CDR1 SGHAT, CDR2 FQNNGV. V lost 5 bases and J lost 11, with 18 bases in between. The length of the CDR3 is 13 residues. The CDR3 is CASSPDFQMGAFF. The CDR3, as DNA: TGTGCCAGCAGCCCGGACTTCCAGATGGGGGCTTTCTTT. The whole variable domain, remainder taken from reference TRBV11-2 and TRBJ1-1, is EAGVAQSPRYKIIEKRQSVAFWCNPISGHATLYWYQQILGQGPKLLIQFQNNGVVDDSQLPKDRFSAERLKGVDSTLKIQPAKLEDSAVYLCASSPDFQMGAFFGQGTRLTVV.

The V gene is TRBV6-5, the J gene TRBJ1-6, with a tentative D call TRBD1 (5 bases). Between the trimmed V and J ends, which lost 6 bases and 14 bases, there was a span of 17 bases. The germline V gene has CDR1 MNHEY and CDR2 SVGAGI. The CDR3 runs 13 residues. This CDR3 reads CASSSGPGLALHF. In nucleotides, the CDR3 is TGTGCCAGCAGCTCAGGGCCGGGCCTGGCCCTCCACTTT.

CDR3 protein: CASNLPLAGGANTGELFF. The DNA of the CDR3 is TGTGCCAGCAACCTACCTCTCGCGGGGGGGGCTAACACCGGGGAGCTGTTTTTT. V gene TRBV7-2 combines with J gene TRBJ2-2; 9 bases align to TRBD2. V shed 7 bases, J shed 2 bases, and the junction held 14 bases outside the gene matches. This CDR3 has 18 amino acids. Germline CDR1 SGHTA, CDR2 FQGNSA.

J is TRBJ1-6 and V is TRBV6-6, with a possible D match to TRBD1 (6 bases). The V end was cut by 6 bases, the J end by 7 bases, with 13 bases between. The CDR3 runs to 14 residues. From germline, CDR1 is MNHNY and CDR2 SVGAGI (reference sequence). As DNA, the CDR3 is TGTGCCAGCAGGTGGATGGACAGCAATTCACCCCTCCACTTT. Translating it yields CASRWMDSNSPLHF.

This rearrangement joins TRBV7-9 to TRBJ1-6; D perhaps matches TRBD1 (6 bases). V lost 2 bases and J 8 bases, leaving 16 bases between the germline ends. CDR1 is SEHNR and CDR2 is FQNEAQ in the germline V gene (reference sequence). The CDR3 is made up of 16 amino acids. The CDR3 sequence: CASSLSRGGQDSPLHF. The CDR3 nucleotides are TGTGCCAGCAGCTTAAGTCGTGGGGGACAAGATTCACCCCTCCACTTT. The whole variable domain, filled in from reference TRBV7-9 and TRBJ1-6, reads DTGVSQNPRHKITKRGQNVTFRCDPISEHNRLYWYRQTLGQGPEFLTYFQNEAQLEKSRLLSDRFSAERPKGSFSTLEIQRTEQGDSAMYLCASSLSRGGQDSPLHFGNGTRLTVT.

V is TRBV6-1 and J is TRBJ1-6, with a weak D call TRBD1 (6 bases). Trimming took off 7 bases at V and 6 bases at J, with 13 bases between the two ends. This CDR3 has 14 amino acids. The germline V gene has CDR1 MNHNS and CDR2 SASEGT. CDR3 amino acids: CASNHREGNSPLHF. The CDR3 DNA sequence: TGTGCCAGCAATCACAGGGAAGGTAATTCACCCCTCCACTTT.

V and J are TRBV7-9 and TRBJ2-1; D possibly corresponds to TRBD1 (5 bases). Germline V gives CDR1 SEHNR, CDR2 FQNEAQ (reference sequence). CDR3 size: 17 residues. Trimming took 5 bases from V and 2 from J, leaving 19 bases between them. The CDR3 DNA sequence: TGTGCCAGCAGCCCCGGCATCGTAAAGGGGACCTACAATGAGCAGTTCTTC. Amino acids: CASSPGIVKGTYNEQFF.

Here the CDR3 reads CASSPTGQANTEAFF. The CDR3 DNA reads TGTGCCAGCTCACCAACGGGACAGGCTAACACTGAAGCTTTCTTT. V and J are TRBV18 and TRBJ1-1, with TRBD1 identical over 8 bases. Losses at the gene ends were 2 bases for V and 2 bases for J; bases not matched to a gene: 4. The CDR3 length is 15 residues. Germline CDR1 is KGHSH and CDR2 is LQKENI.

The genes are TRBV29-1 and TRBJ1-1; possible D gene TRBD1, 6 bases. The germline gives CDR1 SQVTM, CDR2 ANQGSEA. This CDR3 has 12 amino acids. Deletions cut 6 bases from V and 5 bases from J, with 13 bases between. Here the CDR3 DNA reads TGCAGCGTAGCACGTCAGGGGACTGAAGCTTTCTTT. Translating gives CSVARQGTEAFF.

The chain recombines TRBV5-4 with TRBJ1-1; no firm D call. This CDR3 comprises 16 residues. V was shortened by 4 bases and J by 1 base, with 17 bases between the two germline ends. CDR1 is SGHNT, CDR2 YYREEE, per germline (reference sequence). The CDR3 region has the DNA TGTGCCAGCAGCGACCCCGCGACTGTCCCGAACACTGAAGCTTTCTTT. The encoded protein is CASSDPATVPNTEAFF.

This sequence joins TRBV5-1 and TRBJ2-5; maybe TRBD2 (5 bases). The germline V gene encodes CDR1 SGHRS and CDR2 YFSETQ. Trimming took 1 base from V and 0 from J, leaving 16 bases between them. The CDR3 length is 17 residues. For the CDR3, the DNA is TGCGCCAGCAGCTTGTGGGAATATGGCGGGTACCAAGAGACCCAGTACTTC. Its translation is CASSLWEYGGYQETQYF.

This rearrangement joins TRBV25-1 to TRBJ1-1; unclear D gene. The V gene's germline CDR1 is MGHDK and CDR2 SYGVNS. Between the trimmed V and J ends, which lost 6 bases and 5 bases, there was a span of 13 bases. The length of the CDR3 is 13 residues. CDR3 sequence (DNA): TGTGCCAGCAGGGCCGGGAGAGGGACTGAAGCTTTCTTT. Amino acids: CASRAGRGTEAFF.

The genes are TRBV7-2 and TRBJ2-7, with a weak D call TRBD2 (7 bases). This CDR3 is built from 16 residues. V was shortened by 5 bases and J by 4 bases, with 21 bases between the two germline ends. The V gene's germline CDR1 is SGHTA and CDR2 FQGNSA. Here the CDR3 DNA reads TGTGCCAGCAGCGTCGGGGGGCGGACGGACGTTTACGAGCAGTACTTC. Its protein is CASSVGGRTDVYEQYF.

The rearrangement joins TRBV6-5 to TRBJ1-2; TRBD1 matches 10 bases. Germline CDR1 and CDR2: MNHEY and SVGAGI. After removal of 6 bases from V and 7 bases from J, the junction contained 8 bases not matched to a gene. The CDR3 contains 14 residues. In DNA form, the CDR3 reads TGTGCCAGCAGGTCCGGGACAGGGGCAGTTGGCTACACCTTC. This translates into CASRSGTGAVGYTF.

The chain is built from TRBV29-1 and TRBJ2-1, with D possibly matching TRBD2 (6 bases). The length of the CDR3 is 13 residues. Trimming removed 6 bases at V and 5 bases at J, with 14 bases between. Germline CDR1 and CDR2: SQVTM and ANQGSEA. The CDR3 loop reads CSVRDWSDNEQFF. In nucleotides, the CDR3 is TGCAGCGTAAGGGACTGGAGTGACAATGAGCAGTTCTTC.

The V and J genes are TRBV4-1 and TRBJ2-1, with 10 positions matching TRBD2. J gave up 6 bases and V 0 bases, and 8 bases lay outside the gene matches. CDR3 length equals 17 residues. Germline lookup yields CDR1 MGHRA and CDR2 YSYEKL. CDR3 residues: CASSQEALAGGGNEQFF. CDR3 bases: TGCGCCAGCAGCCAAGAAGCCTTAGCGGGGGGTGGCAATGAGCAGTTCTTC.

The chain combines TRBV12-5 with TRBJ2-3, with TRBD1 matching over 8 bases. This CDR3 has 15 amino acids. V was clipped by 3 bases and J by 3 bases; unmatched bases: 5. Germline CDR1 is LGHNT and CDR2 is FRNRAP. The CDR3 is CASGLSGGRTDTQYF. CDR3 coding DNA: TGTGCTAGTGGTTTATCAGGGGGCCGAACAGATACGCAGTATTTT.

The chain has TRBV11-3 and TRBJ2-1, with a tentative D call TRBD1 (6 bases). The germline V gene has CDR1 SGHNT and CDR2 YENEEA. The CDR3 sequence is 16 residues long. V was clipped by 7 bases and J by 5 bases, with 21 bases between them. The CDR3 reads CASTYSPGATDNEQFF. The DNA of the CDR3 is TGTGCCAGCACCTATTCCCCAGGGGCCACCGACAATGAGCAGTTCTTC.

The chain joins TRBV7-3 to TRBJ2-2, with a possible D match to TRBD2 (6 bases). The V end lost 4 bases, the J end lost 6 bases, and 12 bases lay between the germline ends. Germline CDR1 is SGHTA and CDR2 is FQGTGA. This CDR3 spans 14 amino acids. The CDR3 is CASSSDGGAGELFF. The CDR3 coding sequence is TGTGCCAGCAGCTCTGACGGGGGTGCCGGGGAGCTGTTTTTT.